This T cell receptor beta chain derives from a study of memory CD4+ T cells and cytomegalovirus serostatus. Data came from immunoSEQ multiplex PCR; TCRdb stores just in-frame clones and leaves some out. The sample comprises 61,000 or so clones, 60% to 85% of which are singletons, and approximately 0.5% rests with the top ten. The CDR3 loop spans 14 amino acids. V lost 6 bases and J 3 bases, leaving 14 bases between the germline ends. Germline CDR1 is MNHNS and CDR2 is SASEGT. The sort gate was single viable CD3+CD4+CD8-CD45RO+ cells for memory CD4+ T cells. Sequencing was performed on memory CD4+ T cells from blood. The source is an adult in good health and CMV-seronegative. Some clones in this sample may be carry-over from other donors' samples. The J gene is TRBJ1-2, the V gene TRBV6-1, with D possibly TRBD1 on 5 matching bases. CDR3 nucleotide sequence: TGTGCCAGCAGCCTCCTGTGGGGGGACTATGGCTACACCTTC. Its translation is CASSLLWGDYGYTF.